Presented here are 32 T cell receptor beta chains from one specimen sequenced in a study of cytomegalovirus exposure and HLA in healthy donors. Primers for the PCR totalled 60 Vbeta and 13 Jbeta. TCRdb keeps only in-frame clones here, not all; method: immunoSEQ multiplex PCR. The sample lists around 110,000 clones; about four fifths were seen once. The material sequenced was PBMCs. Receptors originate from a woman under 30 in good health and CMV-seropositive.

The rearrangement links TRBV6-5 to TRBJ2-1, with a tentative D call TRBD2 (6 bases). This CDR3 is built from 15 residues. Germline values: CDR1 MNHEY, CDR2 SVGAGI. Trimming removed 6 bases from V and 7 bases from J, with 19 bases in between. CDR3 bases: TGTGCCAGCAGCCAACGGGGCGCTGGGAGGAATGAGCAGTTCTTC. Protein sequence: CASSQRGAGRNEQFF.

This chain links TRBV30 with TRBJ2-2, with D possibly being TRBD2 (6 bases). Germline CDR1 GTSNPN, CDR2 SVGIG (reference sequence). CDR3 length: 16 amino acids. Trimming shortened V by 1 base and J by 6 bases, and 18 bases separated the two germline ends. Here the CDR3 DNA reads TGTGCCTGGAGTGACGGCGGGCCATGGAGGGCCGGGGAGCTGTTTTTT. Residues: CAWSDGGPWRAGELFF.

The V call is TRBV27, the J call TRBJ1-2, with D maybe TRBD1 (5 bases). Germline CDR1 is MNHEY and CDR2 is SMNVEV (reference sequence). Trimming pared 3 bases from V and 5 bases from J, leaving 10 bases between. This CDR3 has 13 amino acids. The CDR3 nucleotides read TGTGCCAGCAGTTTGGCATCAGGGTATGGCTACACCTTC. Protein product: CASSLASGYGYTF.

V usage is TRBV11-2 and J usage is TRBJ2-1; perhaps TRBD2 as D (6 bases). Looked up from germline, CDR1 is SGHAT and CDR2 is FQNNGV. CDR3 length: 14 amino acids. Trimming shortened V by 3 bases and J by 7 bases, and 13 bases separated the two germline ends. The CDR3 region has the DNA TGTGCCAGCAGCTTTGCCGGGAGAAAGAATGAGCAGTTCTTC. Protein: CASSFAGRKNEQFF.

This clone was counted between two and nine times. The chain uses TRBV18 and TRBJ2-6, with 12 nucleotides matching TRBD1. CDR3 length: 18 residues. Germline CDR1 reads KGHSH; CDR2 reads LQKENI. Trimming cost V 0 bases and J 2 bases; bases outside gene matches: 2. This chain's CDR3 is CASSPPGTGGAGANVLTF. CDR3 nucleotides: TGTGCCAGCTCACCACCCGGGACAGGGGGCGCTGGGGCCAACGTCCTGACTTTC.

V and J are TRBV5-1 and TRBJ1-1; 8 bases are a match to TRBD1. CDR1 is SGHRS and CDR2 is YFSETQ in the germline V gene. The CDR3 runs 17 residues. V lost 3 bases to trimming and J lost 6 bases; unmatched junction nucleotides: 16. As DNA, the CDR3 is TGCGCCAGCAGCTCGGGTTGGTTGACAGGGGAAAACGCTGAAGCTTTCTTT. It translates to CASSSGWLTGENAEAFF.

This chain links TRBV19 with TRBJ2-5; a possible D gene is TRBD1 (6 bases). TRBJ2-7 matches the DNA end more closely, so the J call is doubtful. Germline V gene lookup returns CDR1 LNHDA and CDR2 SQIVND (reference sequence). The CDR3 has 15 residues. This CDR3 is CASSTLGAKTYEQYF. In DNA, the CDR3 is TGTGCCAGTAGTACTCTGGGGGCGAAGACTTACGAGCAGTACTTC.

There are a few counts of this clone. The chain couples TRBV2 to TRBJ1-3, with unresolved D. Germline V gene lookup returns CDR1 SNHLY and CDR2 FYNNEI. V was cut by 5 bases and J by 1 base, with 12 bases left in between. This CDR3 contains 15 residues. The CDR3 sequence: CASSLGELSGNTIYF. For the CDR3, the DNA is TGTGCCAGCAGTCTGGGCGAATTATCTGGAAACACCATATATTTT.

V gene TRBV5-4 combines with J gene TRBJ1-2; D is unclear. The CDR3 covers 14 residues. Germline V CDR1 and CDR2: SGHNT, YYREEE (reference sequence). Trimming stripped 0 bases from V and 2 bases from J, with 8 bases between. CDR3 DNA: TGTGCCAGCAGCTTGGGCACAGCAAACTATGGCTACACCTTC. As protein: CASSLGTANYGYTF.

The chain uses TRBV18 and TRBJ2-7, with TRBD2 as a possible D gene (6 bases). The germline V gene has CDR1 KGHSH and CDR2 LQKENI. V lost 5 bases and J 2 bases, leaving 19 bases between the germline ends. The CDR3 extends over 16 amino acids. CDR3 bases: TGTGCCAGCTCATCCCTGGGGGGACCCAGGGCCTACGAGCAGTACTTC. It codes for CASSSLGGPRAYEQYF.

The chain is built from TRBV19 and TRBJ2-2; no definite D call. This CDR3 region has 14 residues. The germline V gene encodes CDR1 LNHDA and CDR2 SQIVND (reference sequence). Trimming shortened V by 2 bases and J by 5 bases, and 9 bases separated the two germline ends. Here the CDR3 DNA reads TGTGCCAGTAGTATATTTGAGAGAACCGGGGAGCTGTTTTTT. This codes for CASSIFERTGELFF.

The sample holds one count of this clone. The CDR3 coding sequence is TGTGCCAGCAGCTTGTTAAGGCAGGCTGGCGAAAAACTGTTTTTT. Encoded protein: CASSLLRQAGEKLFF. V usage is TRBV11-3 and J usage is TRBJ1-4; no definite D call. V was pared by 3 bases and J by 8 bases, with 16 bases between. This CDR3 has 15 amino acids. Germline V lookup: CDR1 SGHNT, CDR2 YENEEA.

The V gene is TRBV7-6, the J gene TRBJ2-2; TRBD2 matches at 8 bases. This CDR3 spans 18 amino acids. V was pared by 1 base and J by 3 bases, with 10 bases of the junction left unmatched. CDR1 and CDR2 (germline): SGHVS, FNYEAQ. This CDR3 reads CASSLDFVTGGYTGELFF. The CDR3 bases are TGTGCCAGCAGCTTAGATTTTGTAACGGGAGGGTACACCGGGGAGCTGTTTTTT.

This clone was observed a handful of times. CDR3 sequence reads: CASRGATGGLAKNIQYF. The CDR3 nucleotides read TGTGCCAGTAGAGGAGCTACGGGAGGGCTAGCCAAAAACATTCAGTACTTC. This chain links TRBV19 with TRBJ2-4; 8 bases align to TRBD2. The V gene end was trimmed by 6 bases and the J gene end by 0 bases; junction bases not matched to a gene: 10. In germline, CDR1 is LNHDA, CDR2 SQIVND (reference sequence). This CDR3 is 17 amino acids long. Full variable domain (rest looked up from reference TRBV19 and TRBJ2-4): DGGITQSPKYLFRKEGQNVTLSCEQNLNHDAMYWYRQDPGQGLRLIYYSQIVNDFQKGDIAEGYSVSREKKESFPLTVTSAQKNPTAFYLCASRGATGGLAKNIQYFGAGTRLSVL.

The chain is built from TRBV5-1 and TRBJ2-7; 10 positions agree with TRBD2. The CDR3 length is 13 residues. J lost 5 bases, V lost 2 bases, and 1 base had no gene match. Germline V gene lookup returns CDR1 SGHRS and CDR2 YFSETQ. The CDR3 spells CASSFLAGDEQYF. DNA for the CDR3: TGCGCCAGCAGCTTCCTAGCGGGAGACGAGCAGTACTTC.

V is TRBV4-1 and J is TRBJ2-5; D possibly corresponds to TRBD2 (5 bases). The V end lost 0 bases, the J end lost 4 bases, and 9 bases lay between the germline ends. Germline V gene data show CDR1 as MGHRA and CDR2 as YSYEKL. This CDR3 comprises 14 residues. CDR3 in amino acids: CASSQDQAGETQYF. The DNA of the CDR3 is TGCGCCAGCAGCCAAGATCAGGCGGGAGAGACCCAGTACTTC.

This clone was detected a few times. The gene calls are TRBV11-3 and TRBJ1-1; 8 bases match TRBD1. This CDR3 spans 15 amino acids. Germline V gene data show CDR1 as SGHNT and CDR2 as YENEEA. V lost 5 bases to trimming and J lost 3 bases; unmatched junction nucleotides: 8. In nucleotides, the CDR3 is TGTGCCAGCAGCCGGACAGGGTTCAGTGACACTGAAGCTTTCTTT. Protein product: CASSRTGFSDTEAFF.

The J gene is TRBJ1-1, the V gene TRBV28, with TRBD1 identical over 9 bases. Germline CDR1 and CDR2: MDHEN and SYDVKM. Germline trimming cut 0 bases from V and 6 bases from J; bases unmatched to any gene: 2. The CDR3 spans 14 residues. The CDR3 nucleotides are TGTGCCAGCAGTTTATGGGGGGACAGGGCTGAAGCTTTCTTT. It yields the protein CASSLWGDRAEAFF.

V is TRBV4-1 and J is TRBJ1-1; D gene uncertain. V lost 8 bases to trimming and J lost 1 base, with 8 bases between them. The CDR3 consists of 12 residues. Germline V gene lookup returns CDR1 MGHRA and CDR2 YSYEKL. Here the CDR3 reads CASARRNTEAFF. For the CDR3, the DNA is TGCGCCAGCGCGAGGAGGAACACTGAAGCTTTCTTT.

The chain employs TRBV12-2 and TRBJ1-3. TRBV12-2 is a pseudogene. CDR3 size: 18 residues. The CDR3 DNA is TGTGCAAGTCGCTTAGACCCGGGTCCCCGAATCTCTGGAAACACCATATATTTT. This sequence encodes CASRLDPGPRISGNTIYF.

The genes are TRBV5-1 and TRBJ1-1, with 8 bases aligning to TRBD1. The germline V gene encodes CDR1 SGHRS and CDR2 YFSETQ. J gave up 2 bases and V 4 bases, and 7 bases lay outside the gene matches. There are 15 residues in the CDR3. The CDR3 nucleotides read TGCGCCAGCAGCGCGACCGGGACAGGAAACACTGAAGCTTTCTTT. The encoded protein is CASSATGTGNTEAFF.

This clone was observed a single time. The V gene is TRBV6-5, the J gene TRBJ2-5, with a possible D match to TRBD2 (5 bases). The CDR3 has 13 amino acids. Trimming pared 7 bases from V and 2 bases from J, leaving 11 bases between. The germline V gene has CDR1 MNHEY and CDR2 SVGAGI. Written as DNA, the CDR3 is TGTGCCAGCAAGAGGGTTCAGCAAGAGACCCAGTACTTC. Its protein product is CASKRVQQETQYF.

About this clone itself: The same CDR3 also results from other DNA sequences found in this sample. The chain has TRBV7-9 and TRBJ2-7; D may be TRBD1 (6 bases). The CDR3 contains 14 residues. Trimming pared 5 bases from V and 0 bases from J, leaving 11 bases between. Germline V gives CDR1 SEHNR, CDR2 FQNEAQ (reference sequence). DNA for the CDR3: TGTGCCAGCAGCCCTGGACAGAGCTCCTACGAGCAGTACTTC. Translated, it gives CASSPGQSSYEQYF.

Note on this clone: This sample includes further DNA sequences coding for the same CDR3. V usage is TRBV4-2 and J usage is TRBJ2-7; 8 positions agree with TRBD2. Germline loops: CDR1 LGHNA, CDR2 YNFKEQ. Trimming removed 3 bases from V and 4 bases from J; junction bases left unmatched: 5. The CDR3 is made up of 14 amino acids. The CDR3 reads CASSQDRLAYEQYF. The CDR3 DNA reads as TGTGCCAGCAGCCAGGATCGACTAGCGTACGAGCAGTACTTC.

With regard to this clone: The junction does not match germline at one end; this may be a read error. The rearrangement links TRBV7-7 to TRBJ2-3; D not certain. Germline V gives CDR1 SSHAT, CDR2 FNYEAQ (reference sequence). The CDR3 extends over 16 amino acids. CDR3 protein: CASSQDIQSSTDTQYF. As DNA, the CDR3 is TGTGCTAGCAGCCAGGATATACAGTCTAGCACAGATACGCAGTATTTT.

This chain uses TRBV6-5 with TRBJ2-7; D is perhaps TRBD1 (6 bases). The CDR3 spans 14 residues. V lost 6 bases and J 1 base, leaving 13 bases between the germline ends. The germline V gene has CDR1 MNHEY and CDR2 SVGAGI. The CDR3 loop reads CASSRTGSSYEQYF. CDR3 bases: TGTGCCAGCAGCCGTACAGGGTCGTCCTACGAGCAGTACTTC.

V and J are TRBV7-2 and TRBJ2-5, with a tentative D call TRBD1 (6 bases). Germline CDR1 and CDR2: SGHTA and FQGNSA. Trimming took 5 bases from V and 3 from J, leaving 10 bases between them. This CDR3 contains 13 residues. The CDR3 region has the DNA TGTGCCAGCAGCGTTAACAGGGAAGAGACCCAGTACTTC. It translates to CASSVNREETQYF.

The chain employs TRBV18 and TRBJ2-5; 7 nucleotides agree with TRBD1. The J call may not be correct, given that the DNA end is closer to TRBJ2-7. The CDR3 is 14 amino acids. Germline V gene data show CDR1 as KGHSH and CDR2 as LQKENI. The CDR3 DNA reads TGTGCCAGCTCACCGGACAGGAATAGGGACGAGCAGTACTTC. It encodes CASSPDRNRDEQYF.

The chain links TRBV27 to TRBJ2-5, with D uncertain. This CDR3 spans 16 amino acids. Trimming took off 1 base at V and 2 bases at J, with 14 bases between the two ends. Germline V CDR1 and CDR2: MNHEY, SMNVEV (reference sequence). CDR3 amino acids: CASSLFIPGGQETQYF. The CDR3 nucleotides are TGTGCCAGCAGTTTATTTATCCCCGGCGGTCAAGAGACCCAGTACTTC.

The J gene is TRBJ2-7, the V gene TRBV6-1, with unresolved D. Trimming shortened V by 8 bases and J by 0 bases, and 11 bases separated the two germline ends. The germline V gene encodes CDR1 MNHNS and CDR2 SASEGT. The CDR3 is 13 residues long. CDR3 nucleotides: TGTGCCAGCTCGCTACCGTCCTCCTACGAGCAGTACTTC. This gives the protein CASSLPSSYEQYF.

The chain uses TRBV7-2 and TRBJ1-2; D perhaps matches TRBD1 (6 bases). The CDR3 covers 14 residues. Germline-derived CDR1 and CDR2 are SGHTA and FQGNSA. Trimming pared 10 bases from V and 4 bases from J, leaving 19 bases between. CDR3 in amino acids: CATLISRQAYGYTF. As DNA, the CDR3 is TGTGCCACCCTAATTTCCCGACAGGCCTATGGCTACACCTTC.

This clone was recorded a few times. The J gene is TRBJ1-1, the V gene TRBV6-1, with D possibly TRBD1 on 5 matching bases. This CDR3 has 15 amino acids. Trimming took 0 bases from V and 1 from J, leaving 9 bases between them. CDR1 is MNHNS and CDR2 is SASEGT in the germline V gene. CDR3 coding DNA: TGTGCCAGCAGTGAAGCTCCGGGGGAGAACACTGAAGCTTTCTTT. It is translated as CASSEAPGENTEAFF.